A single sample is the source of the 3 T cell receptor beta chains below, sequenced in a study of blood T cell repertoires in COVID-19. Clones were sequenced by immunoSEQ multiplex PCR, and TCRdb holds only the in-frame ones, with some missing. The sample shows around 84,000 clones, about four fifths of them seen only once. The sample was peripheral blood. The receptors were gathered from a woman aged 40 to 49 with active or convalescent COVID-19.

The gene calls are TRBV5-1 and TRBJ2-7, with D maybe TRBD2 (5 bases). CDR1 is SGHRS and CDR2 is YFSETQ in the germline V gene. This CDR3 has 15 amino acids. V dropped 0 bases and J dropped 2 bases, with 12 bases sitting between them. CDR3 sequence reads: CASSLAGRATYEQYF. CDR3 coding DNA: TGCGCCAGCAGCTTGGCCGGGCGGGCTACCTACGAGCAGTACTTC.

The J gene is TRBJ1-5, the V gene TRBV30; D is ambiguous. V was pared by 2 bases and J by 6 bases, with 29 bases between. Per germline, CDR1 GTSNPN and CDR2 SVGIG (reference sequence). The CDR3 consists of 19 residues. This CDR3 is CAWSSSRTLRAGRCQPQHF. CDR3 bases: TGTGCCTGGAGTTCATCACGGACGTTGAGGGCCGGTCGGTGTCAGCCCCAGCATTTT.

The chain links TRBV12-3 or TRBV12-4 to TRBJ1-6, with 7 bases identical to TRBD1. CDR3 size: 13 residues. Trimming removed 4 bases from V and 8 bases from J; junction bases left unmatched: 2. The CDR3 bases are TGTGCCAGCAGTTACAGGGGTGATTCACCCCTCCACTTT. It codes for CASSYRGDSPLHF.